This T cell receptor beta chain was recorded in a study of synovial regulatory T cells in juvenile arthritis. Study conclusions and caveats: Across patients, iaTreg TCR repertoires were mostly private, partly shared with synovial Teff and blood CPL. CDR3 overlap with synovial Tregs was higher for iaTregs than other blood Tregs.

Patients had median age about 12 years, range about 2.4-25. Sequenced by immunoSEQ multiplex PCR; TCRdb stores in-frame clones only, minus some. The table for this sample gives 6,800 or so clones. Notes on this clone: The target antigen is unknown.

The TCR comes from a donor between 2 and 29 years old with juvenile idiopathic arthritis. Sequencing was performed on Treg cells from blood. Subset denoted: remaining (HLA-DR-negative) circulating blood Treg cells.

The CDR3 region is CASSPPLADPTDTQYF. This sequence joins TRBV18 and TRBJ2-3; TCRdb gives TRBD2 as the D gene, but with no DNA this cannot be confirmed. Germline V gene data show CDR1 as KGHSH and CDR2 as LQKENI. CDR3 size: 16 residues. The DNA is unrecorded.